The 2 T cell receptor beta chains below were found in one sample sequenced in a study of shared clonotypes between healthy human individuals. Clones were read by immunoSEQ multiplex PCR, and TCRdb kept only the in-frame ones, dropping some. This sample carries 530,000 or so clones, over 75% of them seen once, and the ten largest clones take about an eighth. The specimen was PBMCs. The receptors come from a woman in her 40s in good health. Some clones in this sample may be carry-over from other donors' samples.

Written as DNA, the CDR3 is TGTGCCAGCTCATCGAGTCGGGACATTCAGTACTTC. The encoded protein is CASSSSRDIQYF. This chain links TRBV18 with TRBJ2-4; D gene uncertain. V shed 5 bases and J shed 8 bases, with 10 bases lying between them. The CDR3 runs 12 residues. The germline CDR1 and CDR2 sequences are KGHSH and LQKENI.

The rearrangement uses TRBV19 and TRBJ2-2, with 8 positions matching TRBD1. The CDR3 sequence is 18 residues long. Germline V gives CDR1 LNHDA, CDR2 SQIVND (reference sequence). Germline trimming cut 3 bases from V and 2 bases from J; bases unmatched to any gene: 11. CDR3 nucleotides: TGTGCCAGTAGTATGGTGCGCGACAGGGGATTAAACACCGGGGAGCTGTTTTTT. It encodes CASSMVRDRGLNTGELFF.